The 15 T cell receptor beta chains below come from one sample, sequenced in a study of immune evolution from preneoplasia to lung adenocarcinoma. Sequencing used immunoSEQ multiplex PCR; TCRdb keeps in-frame clones, though not all of them. Seen here are about 4,000 clones, around 85% observed once, and the top ten hold around 8.8%. The sample was FFPE adjacent normal lung tissue. These receptors all stem from a person aged 70 to 85 with lung adenocarcinoma.

The rearrangement uses TRBV5-1 and TRBJ2-7, with 11 bases fitting TRBD1. The CDR3 extends over 15 amino acids. V lost 5 bases to trimming and J lost 4 bases; unmatched junction nucleotides: 8. CDR1 SGHRS and CDR2 YFSETQ come from the germline V gene. The CDR3 protein is CASREAGTGGYEQYF. CDR3 DNA: TGCGCCAGCAGGGAGGCCGGGACAGGGGGTTACGAGCAGTACTTC.

The chain uses TRBV9 and TRBJ2-7, with 16 bases aligning to TRBD2. Per germline, CDR1 SGDLS and CDR2 YYNGEE. This CDR3 has 16 residues. V lost 4 bases to trimming and J lost 7 bases; unmatched junction nucleotides: 8. The CDR3 DNA is TGTGCCAGCAGCCCTGGTGGGACTAGCGGGAGGGAAGAGCAGTACTTC. This sequence encodes CASSPGGTSGREEQYF.

The chain recombines TRBV5-6 with TRBJ2-3; 10 bases are a match to TRBD2. This CDR3 spans 15 amino acids. Per germline, CDR1 SGHDT and CDR2 YYEEEE. J was trimmed by 6 bases and V by 4 bases; bases with no gene match: 8. The CDR3 spells CASSPRGLATDTQYF. In nucleotides, the CDR3 is TGTGCCAGCAGCCCGAGGGGACTAGCGACGGATACGCAGTATTTT.

This chain uses TRBV5-5 with TRBJ2-1; 10 bases align to TRBD1. The CDR3 loop spans 16 amino acids. Trimming cost V 4 bases and J 3 bases; bases outside gene matches: 7. CDR1 and CDR2 (germline): SGHKS, YYEKEE (reference sequence). The CDR3 DNA reads TGTGCCAGCAGCCGTTGGACAGGGGGGATCTACAATGAGCAGTTCTTC. Translation gives CASSRWTGGIYNEQFF. The full variable domain, completed using reference TRBV5-5 and TRBJ2-1, is DAGVTQSPTHLIKTRGQQVTLRCSPISGHKSVSWYQQVLGQGPQFIFQYYEKEERGRGNFPDRFSARQFPNYSSELNVNALLLGDSALYLCASSRWTGGIYNEQFFGPGTRLTVL.

The genes are TRBV2 and TRBJ1-1; TRBD1 agrees at 9 bases. CDR1 is SNHLY, CDR2 FYNNEI, per germline. CDR3 length: 14 amino acids. V lost 8 bases to trimming and J lost 4 bases; unmatched junction nucleotides: 8. CDR3 nucleotide sequence: TGTGCCAGCGGGGGGACAGGGTTAGGCACTGAAGCTTTCTTT. Its protein is CASGGTGLGTEAFF. Variable domain in full (rest from reference TRBV2 and TRBJ1-1): EPEVTQTPSHQVTQMGQEVILRCVPISNHLYFYWYRQILGQKVEFLVSFYNNEISEKSEIFDDQFSVERPDGSNFTLKIRSTKLEDSAMYFCASGGTGLGTEAFFGQGTRLTVV.

V is TRBV18 and J is TRBJ2-7; 9 nucleotides align to TRBD2. Trimming removed 2 bases from V and 3 bases from J; junction bases left unmatched: 5. Germline V gene data show CDR1 as KGHSH and CDR2 as LQKENI. The CDR3 sequence is 15 residues long. CDR3 nucleotide sequence: TGTGCCAGCTCACCATCGGCGGGAGGGATCTACGAGCAGTACTTC. This encodes CASSPSAGGIYEQYF.

This clone occurred a few times. The chain is built from TRBV11-2 and TRBJ1-2, with D unclear. Germline assignment: CDR1 SGHAT and CDR2 FQNNGV. The V gene lost 1 base and the J gene lost 7 bases, with 13 bases spanning the gap. This CDR3 contains 14 residues. CDR3 DNA: TGTGCCAGCAGCTTAGGAGTCACCCACAGTGGCTACACCTTC. Its translation: CASSLGVTHSGYTF.

This clone was seen a few times. The V call is TRBV10-1, the J call TRBJ1-2; no clear D. Deletions cut 2 bases from V and 2 bases from J, with 12 bases between. The CDR3 is 15 residues long. Germline V gives CDR1 WNHNN, CDR2 SYGVQD (reference sequence). CDR3: CASSETRKTNYGYTF. CDR3 nucleotides: TGCGCCAGCAGTGAGACCAGGAAAACCAACTATGGCTACACCTTC.

This chain uses TRBV29-1 with TRBJ1-1; TRBD1 is a possible D gene (5 bases). Germline values: CDR1 SQVTM, CDR2 ANQGSEA. CDR3 length: 12 amino acids. Trimming removed 4 bases at V and 10 bases at J, with 16 bases between. The CDR3 protein is CSVVGDYGGAFF. CDR3 nucleotide sequence: TGCAGCGTTGTTGGGGACTATGGGGGAGCTTTCTTT.

J is TRBJ1-1 and V is TRBV7-9, with D hard to call. Deletions cut 3 bases from V and 3 bases from J, with 11 bases between. Germline loops: CDR1 SEHNR, CDR2 FQNEAQ (reference sequence). This CDR3 spans 14 amino acids. The DNA for the CDR3 is TGTGCCAGCAGCTTCTTACCAGGCGACACTGAAGCTTTCTTT. Residues: CASSFLPGDTEAFF.

This clone was seen a few times. The gene calls are TRBV19 and TRBJ2-7; a possible D gene is TRBD1 (5 bases). This CDR3 spans 15 amino acids. V was trimmed by 5 bases and J by 0 bases, leaving 14 bases between them. Germline lookup yields CDR1 LNHDA and CDR2 SQIVND (reference sequence). The CDR3 sequence: CASSVVRQGSYEQYF. CDR3 bases: TGTGCCAGTAGTGTTGTCCGCCAGGGCTCCTACGAGCAGTACTTC.

The V call is TRBV15, the J call TRBJ2-5; TRBD2 might be the D (6 bases). The CDR3 has 12 residues. The V gene's germline CDR1 is LNHNV and CDR2 YYDKDF (reference sequence). Trimming shortened V by 3 bases and J by 5 bases, and 7 bases separated the two germline ends. This CDR3 reads CATSSGSETQYF. In DNA form, the CDR3 reads TGTGCCACCAGCAGCGGGAGTGAGACCCAGTACTTC.

This chain uses TRBV7-9 with TRBJ2-1; TRBD2 agrees at 10 bases. After removal of 5 bases from V and 0 bases from J, the junction contained 4 bases not matched to a gene. This CDR3 is 16 amino acids long. Germline V gives CDR1 SEHNR, CDR2 FQNEAQ (reference sequence). The CDR3 protein is CASSRTSGHSYNEQFF. In DNA, the CDR3 is TGTGCCAGCAGCCGGACTAGCGGACACTCCTACAATGAGCAGTTCTTC. Variable domain in full (rest from reference TRBV7-9 and TRBJ2-1): DTGVSQNPRHKITKRGQNVTFRCDPISEHNRLYWYRQTLGQGPEFLTYFQNEAQLEKSRLLSDRFSAERPKGSFSTLEIQRTEQGDSAMYLCASSRTSGHSYNEQFFGPGTRLTVL.

V and J are TRBV30 and TRBJ1-2, with unresolved D. The germline CDR1 and CDR2 sequences are GTSNPN and SVGIG (reference sequence). V dropped 5 bases and J dropped 7 bases, with 17 bases sitting between them. The CDR3 sequence is 13 residues long. Here the CDR3 DNA reads TGTGCCTGGCGAATACAAGGAGCTTCTGGCTACACCTTC. This gives the protein CAWRIQGASGYTF.

The genes are TRBV2 and TRBJ2-5; no definite D call. The CDR3 has 13 residues. V lost 6 bases and J 3 bases, leaving 11 bases between the germline ends. Germline V gene sequence: CDR1 SNHLY, CDR2 FYNNEI. The DNA for the CDR3 is TGTGCCAGCAGCGCCGTGGGGAAAGAGACCCAGTACTTC. It codes for CASSAVGKETQYF.